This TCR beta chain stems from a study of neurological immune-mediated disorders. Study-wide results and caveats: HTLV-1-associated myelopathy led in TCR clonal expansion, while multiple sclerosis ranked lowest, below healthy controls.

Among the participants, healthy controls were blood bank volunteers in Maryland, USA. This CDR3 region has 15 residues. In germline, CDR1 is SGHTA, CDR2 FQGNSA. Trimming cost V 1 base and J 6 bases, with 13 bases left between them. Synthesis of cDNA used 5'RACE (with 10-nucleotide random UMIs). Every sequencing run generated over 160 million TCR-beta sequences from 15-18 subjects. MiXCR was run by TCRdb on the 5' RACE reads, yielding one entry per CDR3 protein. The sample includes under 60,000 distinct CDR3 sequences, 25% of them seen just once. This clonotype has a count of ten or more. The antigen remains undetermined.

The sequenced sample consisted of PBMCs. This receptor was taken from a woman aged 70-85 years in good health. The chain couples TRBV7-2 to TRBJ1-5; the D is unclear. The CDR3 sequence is CASSLGGGSLQPQHF. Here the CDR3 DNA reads TGTGCCAGCAGCTTAGGCGGCGGGTCACTTCAGCCCCAGCATTTT.